This TCR beta chain derives from a study of T cell responses to AZD1222 COVID-19 vaccine. Germline CDR1 is SGHNT and CDR2 is YYREEE (reference sequence). Trimming pared 6 bases from V and 0 bases from J, leaving 16 bases between. The CDR3 contains 17 residues. Generated by immunoSEQ multiplex PCR, the TCRdb table keeps only in-frame clones and is missing some. The data contain about 99,000 clones, about 87% of them singletons. The clonotype comes from an adult in good health. This rearrangement joins TRBV5-4 to TRBJ2-6; no firm D call. This sample comprised peripheral blood, obtained on day 0 of AZD1222 vaccination. The chain's CDR3 is CASMPRVLPSGANVLTF. The CDR3 DNA sequence: TGTGCCAGCATGCCTAGGGTGCTTCCCTCTGGGGCCAACGTCCTGACTTTC.